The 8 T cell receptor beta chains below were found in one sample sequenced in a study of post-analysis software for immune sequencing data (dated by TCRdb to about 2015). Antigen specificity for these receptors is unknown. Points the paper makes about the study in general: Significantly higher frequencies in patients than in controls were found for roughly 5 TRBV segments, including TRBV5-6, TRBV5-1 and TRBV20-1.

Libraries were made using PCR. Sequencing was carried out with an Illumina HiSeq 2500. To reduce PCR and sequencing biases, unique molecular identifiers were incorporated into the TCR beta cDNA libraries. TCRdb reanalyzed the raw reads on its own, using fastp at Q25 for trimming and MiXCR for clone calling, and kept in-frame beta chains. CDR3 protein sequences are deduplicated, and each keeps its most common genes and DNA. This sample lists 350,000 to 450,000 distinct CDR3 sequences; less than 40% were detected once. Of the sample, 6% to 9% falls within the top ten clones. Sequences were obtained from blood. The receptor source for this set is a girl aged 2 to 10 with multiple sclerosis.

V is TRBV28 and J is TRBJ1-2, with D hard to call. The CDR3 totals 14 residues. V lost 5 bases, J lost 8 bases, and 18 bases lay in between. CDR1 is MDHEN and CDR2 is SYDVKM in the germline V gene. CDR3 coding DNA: TGTGCCAGCAGTATCCCCGTCGGGGAGAACGGCTACACCTTC. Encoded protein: CASSIPVGENGYTF.

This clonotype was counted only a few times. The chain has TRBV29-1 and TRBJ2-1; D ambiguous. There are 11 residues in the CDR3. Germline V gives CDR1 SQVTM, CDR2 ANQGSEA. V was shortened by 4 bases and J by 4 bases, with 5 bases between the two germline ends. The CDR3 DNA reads TGCAGCGTTGGTCGATACAATGAGCAGTTCTTC. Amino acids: CSVGRYNEQFF.

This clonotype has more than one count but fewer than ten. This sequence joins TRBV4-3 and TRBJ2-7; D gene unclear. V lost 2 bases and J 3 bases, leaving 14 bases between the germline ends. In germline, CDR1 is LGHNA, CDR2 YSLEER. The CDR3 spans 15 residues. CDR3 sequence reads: CASSQWRSLNYEQYF. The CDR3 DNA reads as TGCGCCAGCAGCCAATGGCGGAGTCTTAACTACGAGCAGTACTTC.

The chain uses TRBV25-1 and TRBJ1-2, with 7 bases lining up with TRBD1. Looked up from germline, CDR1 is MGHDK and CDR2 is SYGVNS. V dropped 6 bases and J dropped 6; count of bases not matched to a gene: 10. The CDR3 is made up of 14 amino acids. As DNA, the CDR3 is TGTGCCAGCAGGTGGAGTAGGGGGCATGATGGCTACACCTTC. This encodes CASRWSRGHDGYTF.

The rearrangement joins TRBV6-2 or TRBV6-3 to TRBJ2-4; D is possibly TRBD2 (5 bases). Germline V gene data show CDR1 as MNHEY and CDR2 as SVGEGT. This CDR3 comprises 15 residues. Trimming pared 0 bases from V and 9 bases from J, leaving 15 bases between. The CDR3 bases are TGTGCCAGCAGTTACTCGTATCCTAGCTATGGCATTCAGTACTTC. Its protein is CASSYSYPSYGIQYF.

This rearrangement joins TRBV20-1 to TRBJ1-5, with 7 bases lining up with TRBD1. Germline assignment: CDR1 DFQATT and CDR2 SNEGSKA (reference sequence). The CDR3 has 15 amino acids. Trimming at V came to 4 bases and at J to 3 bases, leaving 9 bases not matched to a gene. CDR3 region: CSATQGFSLNQPQHF. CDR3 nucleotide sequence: TGCAGTGCTACACAGGGGTTCAGTCTCAATCAGCCCCAGCATTTT.

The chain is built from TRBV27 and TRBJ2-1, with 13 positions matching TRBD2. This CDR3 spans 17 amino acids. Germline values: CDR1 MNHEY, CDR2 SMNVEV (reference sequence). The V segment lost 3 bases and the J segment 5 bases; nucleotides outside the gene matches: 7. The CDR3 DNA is TGTGCCAGCAGTTTCCTCACTAGCGGGGGGGCCCACAATGAGCAGTTCTTC. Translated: CASSFLTSGGAHNEQFF.

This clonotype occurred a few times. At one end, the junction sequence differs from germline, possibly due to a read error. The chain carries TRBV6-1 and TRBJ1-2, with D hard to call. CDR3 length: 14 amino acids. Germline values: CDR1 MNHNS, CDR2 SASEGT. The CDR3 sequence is CASREEAGAYGYTF. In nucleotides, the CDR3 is TGTGCCAGCAGGGAAGAGGCAGGAGCCTATGGCTACACCTTC.